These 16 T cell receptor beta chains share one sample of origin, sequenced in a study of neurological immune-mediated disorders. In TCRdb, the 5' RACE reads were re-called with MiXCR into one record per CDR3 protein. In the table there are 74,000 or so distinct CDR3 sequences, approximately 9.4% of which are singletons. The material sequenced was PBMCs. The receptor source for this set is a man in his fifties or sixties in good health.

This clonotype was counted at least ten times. This CDR3 reads CASSASRGEQYF. CDR3 nucleotides: TGTGCCAGCAGCGCCAGTAGAGGCGAGCAGTACTTC. The V and J genes are TRBV7-2 and TRBJ2-7; unclear D gene. V was cut by 5 bases and J by 6 bases, with 11 bases left in between. CDR3 size: 12 residues. The germline gives CDR1 SGHTA, CDR2 FQGNSA.

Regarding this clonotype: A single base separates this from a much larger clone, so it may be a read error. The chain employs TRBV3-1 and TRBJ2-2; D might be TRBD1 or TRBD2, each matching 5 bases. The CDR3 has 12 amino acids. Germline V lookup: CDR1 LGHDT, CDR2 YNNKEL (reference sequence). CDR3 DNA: TGTGCCAGCAGCCAAGTATTCGGGGACCTGTTTTTT. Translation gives CASSQVFGDLFF. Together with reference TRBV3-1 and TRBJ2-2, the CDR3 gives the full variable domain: DTAVSQTPKYLVTQMGNDKSIKCEQNLGHDTMYWYKQDSKKFLKIMFSYNNKELIINETVPNRFSPKSPDKAHLNLHINSLELGDSAVYFCASSQVFGDLFFGEGSRLTVL.

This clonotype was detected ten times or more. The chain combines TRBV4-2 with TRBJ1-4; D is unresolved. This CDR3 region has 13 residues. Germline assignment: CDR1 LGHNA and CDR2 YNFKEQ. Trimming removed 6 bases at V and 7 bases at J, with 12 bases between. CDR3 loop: CASRKLRSEKLFF. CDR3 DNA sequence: TGTGCCAGCAGGAAACTGCGCAGTGAAAAACTGTTTTTT.

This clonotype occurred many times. CDR3 coding DNA: TGCGCCAGCAGCGGGGACAGGGTCTACGAGCAGTACTTC. Amino acids: CASSGDRVYEQYF. The chain uses TRBV5-1 and TRBJ2-7; 9 nucleotides line up with TRBD1. J was trimmed by 3 bases and V by 4 bases; bases with no gene match: 2. Germline V gene lookup returns CDR1 SGHRS and CDR2 YFSETQ. This CDR3 spans 13 amino acids.

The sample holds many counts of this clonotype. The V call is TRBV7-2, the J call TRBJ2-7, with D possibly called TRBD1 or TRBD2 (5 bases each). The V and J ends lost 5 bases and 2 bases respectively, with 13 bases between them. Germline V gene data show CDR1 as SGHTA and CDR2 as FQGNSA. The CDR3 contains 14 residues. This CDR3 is CASSTTGGPYEQYF. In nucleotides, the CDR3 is TGTGCCAGCAGCACGACTGGGGGTCCCTACGAGCAGTACTTC.

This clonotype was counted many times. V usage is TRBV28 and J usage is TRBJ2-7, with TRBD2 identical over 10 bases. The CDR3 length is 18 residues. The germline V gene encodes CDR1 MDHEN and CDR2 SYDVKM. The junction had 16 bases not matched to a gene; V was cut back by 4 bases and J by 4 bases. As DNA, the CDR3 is TGTGCCAGCAGTTCCGGGACTAGCGTTATACTTCCCTCTTACGAGCAGTACTTC. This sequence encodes CASSSGTSVILPSYEQYF.

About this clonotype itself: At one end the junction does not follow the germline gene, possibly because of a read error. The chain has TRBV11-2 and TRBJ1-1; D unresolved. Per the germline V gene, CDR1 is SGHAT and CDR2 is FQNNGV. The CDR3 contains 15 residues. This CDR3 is CANSPYEQANTEAFF. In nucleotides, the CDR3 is TGTGCCAACAGCCCATATGAACAAGCGAACACTGAAGCTTTCTTT.

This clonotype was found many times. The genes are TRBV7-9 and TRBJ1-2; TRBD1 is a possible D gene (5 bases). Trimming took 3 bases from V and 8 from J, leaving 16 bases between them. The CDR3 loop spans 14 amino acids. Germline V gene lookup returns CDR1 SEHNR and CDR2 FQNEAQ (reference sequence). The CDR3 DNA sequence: TGTGCCAGCAGCTTTTTGTCAGGGATTGAAGGCTACACCTTC. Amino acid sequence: CASSFLSGIEGYTF.

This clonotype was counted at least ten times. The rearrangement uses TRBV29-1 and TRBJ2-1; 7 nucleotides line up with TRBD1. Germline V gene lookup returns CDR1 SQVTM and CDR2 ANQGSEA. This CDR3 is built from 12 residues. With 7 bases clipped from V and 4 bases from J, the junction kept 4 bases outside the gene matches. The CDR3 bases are TGCAGCGAGGGGGACAGTTACAATGAGCAGTTCTTC. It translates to CSEGDSYNEQFF.

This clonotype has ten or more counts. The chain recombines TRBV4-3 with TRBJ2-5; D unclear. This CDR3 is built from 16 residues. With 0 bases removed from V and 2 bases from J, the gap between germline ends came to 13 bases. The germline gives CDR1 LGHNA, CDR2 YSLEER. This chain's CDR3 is CASSQEPGPRQETQYF. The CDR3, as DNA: TGCGCCAGCAGCCAAGAACCCGGGCCCCGACAAGAGACCCAGTACTTC.

In nucleotides, the CDR3 is TGCGCCAGCAGCTTGGACACCGGGACAGGGGCCTACGAGCAGTACTTC. Translated: CASSLDTGTGAYEQYF. The chain couples TRBV5-1 to TRBJ2-7; 10 bases are a match to TRBD1. The J segment lost 2 bases and the V segment lost 0 bases, leaving 5 bases of the junction unmatched. The germline gives CDR1 SGHRS, CDR2 YFSETQ. The CDR3 totals 16 residues.

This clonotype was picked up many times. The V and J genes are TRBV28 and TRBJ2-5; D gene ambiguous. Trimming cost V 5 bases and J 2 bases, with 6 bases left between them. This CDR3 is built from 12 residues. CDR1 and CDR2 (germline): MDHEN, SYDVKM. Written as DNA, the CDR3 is TGTGCCAGCAGTCTTAATCAAGAGACCCAGTACTTC. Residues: CASSLNQETQYF.

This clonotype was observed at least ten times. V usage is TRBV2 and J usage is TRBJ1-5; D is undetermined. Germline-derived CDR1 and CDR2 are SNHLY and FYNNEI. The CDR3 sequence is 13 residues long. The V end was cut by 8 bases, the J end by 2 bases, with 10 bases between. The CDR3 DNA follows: TGTGCCAGCTCTTTCGGGGGCAATCAGCCCCAGCATTTT. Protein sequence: CASSFGGNQPQHF. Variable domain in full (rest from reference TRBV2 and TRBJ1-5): EPEVTQTPSHQVTQMGQEVILRCVPISNHLYFYWYRQILGQKVEFLVSFYNNEISEKSEIFDDQFSVERPDGSNFTLKIRSTKLEDSAMYFCASSFGGNQPQHFGDGTRLSIL.

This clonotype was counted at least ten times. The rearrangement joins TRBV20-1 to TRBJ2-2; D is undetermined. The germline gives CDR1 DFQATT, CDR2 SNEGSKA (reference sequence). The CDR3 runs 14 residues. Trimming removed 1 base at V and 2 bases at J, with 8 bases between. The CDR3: CSARGASNTGELFF. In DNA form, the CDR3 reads TGCAGTGCTAGAGGGGCCAGCAACACCGGGGAGCTGTTTTTT.

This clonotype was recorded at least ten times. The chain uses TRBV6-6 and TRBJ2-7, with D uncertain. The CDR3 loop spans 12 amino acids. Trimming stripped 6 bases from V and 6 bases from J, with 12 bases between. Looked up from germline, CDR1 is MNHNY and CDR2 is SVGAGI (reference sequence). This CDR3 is CASSQISSEQYF. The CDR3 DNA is TGTGCCAGCAGCCAAATTAGTTCCGAGCAGTACTTC.

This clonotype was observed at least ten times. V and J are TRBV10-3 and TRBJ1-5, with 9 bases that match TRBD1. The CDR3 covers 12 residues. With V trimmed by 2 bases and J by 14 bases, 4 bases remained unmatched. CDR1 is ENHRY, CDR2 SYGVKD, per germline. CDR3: CAISEPRTGEHF. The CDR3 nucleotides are TGTGCCATCAGTGAGCCAAGGACAGGGGAGCATTTT.